These 7 T cell receptor beta chains were sequenced from one sample in a study of CD8+ T cells in alopecia areata. Reverse transcription of extracted RNA yielded cDNA, which provided the sequencing template. The data were produced by immunoSEQ multiplex PCR, yet TCRdb's version contains in-frame clones alone and is incomplete. This sample has roughly 210,000 clones, with roughly two fifths found just once. As for treatment: oral pan-JAK inhibitor, 5-10 mg twice daily. The specimen comprised CD4+ T cells sorted from blood, sampled at approximately week 37, from a patient treated with tofacitinib. The receptor source for this set is a human donor with alopecia areata.

The chain combines TRBV6-5 with TRBJ2-5; TRBD1 matches 7 bases. The CDR3 contains 13 residues. Losses at the gene ends were 7 bases for V and 4 bases for J; bases not matched to a gene: 6. Germline CDR1 is MNHEY and CDR2 is SVGAGI. CDR3 region: CASINEGAETQYF. The CDR3 DNA follows: TGTGCCAGCATCAACGAGGGGGCAGAGACCCAGTACTTC.

The chain joins TRBV2 to TRBJ1-2; 8 bases are a match to TRBD1. The V gene's germline CDR1 is SNHLY and CDR2 FYNNEI. V dropped 6 bases and J dropped 3; count of bases not matched to a gene: 3. The CDR3 has 13 residues. In DNA, the CDR3 is TGTGCCAGCAGGGAGACAGGGGACTATGGCTACACCTTC. Residues: CASRETGDYGYTF.

The chain combines TRBV7-3 with TRBJ2-1; D gene uncertain. This CDR3 comprises 13 residues. CDR1 SGHTA and CDR2 FQGTGA come from the germline V gene. Trimming shortened V by 5 bases and J by 8 bases, and 13 bases separated the two germline ends. The CDR3 nucleotides are TGTGCCAGCAGCGCCCAAATTGGGGATGAGCAGTTCTTC. As protein: CASSAQIGDEQFF.

This chain uses TRBV30 with TRBJ2-3; possible D gene TRBD2, 7 bases. The CDR3 sequence is 16 residues long. Germline V gene sequence: CDR1 GTSNPN, CDR2 SVGIG (reference sequence). The V gene lost 0 bases and the J gene lost 3 bases, with 16 bases spanning the gap. The CDR3: CAWSVLASRGTDTQYF. As DNA, the CDR3 is TGTGCCTGGAGTGTACTAGCGTCGAGGGGGACAGATACGCAGTATTTT.

V gene TRBV2 combines with J gene TRBJ2-7, with D perhaps TRBD1 (6 bases). V was shortened by 7 bases and J by 3 bases, with 16 bases between the two germline ends. Germline assignment: CDR1 SNHLY and CDR2 FYNNEI. The CDR3 extends over 14 amino acids. CDR3 in amino acids: CASTTQGSNYEQYF. CDR3 DNA sequence: TGTGCCAGCACTACGCAGGGGTCCAACTACGAGCAGTACTTC.

The count of this clone is one. The chain recombines TRBV30 with TRBJ2-7; 9 nucleotides match TRBD1. The germline CDR1 and CDR2 sequences are GTSNPN and SVGIG (reference sequence). There are 14 residues in the CDR3. The V and J ends lost 5 bases and 4 bases, in that order; junction bases with no gene match: 9. This CDR3 reads CAWATGTGRYEQYF. The CDR3, as DNA: TGTGCCTGGGCTACCGGGACAGGGAGATACGAGCAGTACTTC.

The chain employs TRBV25-1 and TRBJ1-4; tentative D call: TRBD1 (6 bases). The CDR3 runs 15 residues. Trimming removed 6 bases from V and 0 bases from J, with 11 bases in between. From germline, CDR1 is MGHDK and CDR2 SYGVNS. The CDR3 bases are TGTGCCAGCAGCGAAGGGGGTGCAACTAATGAAAAACTGTTTTTT. Its protein is CASSEGGATNEKLFF.